The table lists the clone carrying this TCR beta chain with many counts. The sample is drawn from a study of Graves' ophthalmopathy and Graves' hyperthyroidism. The CDR3 is made up of 16 amino acids. The V and J ends lost 6 bases and 6 bases, in that order; junction bases with no gene match: 10. The germline V gene encodes CDR1 MNHEY and CDR2 SVGAGI. Investigators amplified TCR beta CDR3 regions from RNA transcripts. Second-round multiplex PCR came after a first-round RT-PCR that employed HTBI primers. TCRdb itself ran the multiplex PCR reads through MiXCR, one entry per CDR3 protein. The sample lists about 500,000 distinct CDR3 sequences, under 45% occurring once.

The sequenced material came from peripheral blood or thyroid tissue (not recorded which). This chain uses TRBV6-5 with TRBJ1-6, with 8 nucleotides matching TRBD1. This TCR was recovered from an adult man with Graves' hyperthyroidism. DNA of the CDR3: TGTGCCAGCAGCGCCGGACAGGGAGTGGGTAATTCACCCCTCCACTTT. This codes for CASSAGQGVGNSPLHF.